A single sample is the source of the 11 T cell receptor beta chains below, sequenced in a study of monozygotic twins with cystic fibrosis. Only in-frame clones appear in the TCRdb table, and some are missing; sequencing was by immunoSEQ multiplex PCR. The repertoire has 15,000 to 25,000 clones, roughly 89% of them found once; the top ten carry 1.6%. The sample taken for sequencing was blood. The receptors were sampled from a girl aged 2 to 10 with cystic fibrosis.

This chain connects TRBV30 to TRBJ1-4; 9 nucleotides align to TRBD1. The CDR3 covers 14 residues. The V gene end was trimmed by 2 bases and the J gene end by 7 bases; junction bases not matched to a gene: 5. Germline V gene data show CDR1 as GTSNPN and CDR2 as SVGIG (reference sequence). For the CDR3, the DNA is TGTGCCTGGAGTCGGACAGGGGCGGTTGAAAAACTGTTTTTT. Amino acid sequence: CAWSRTGAVEKLFF.

The chain employs TRBV6-5 and TRBJ2-2, with no clear D. The V gene lost 0 bases and the J gene lost 3 bases, with 5 bases spanning the gap. Germline V gene lookup returns CDR1 MNHEY and CDR2 SVGAGI. This CDR3 is 14 amino acids long. The CDR3 nucleotides are TGTGCCAGCAGTTACTCGGCATACACCGGGGAGCTGTTTTTT. Its translation: CASSYSAYTGELFF.

This sequence joins TRBV19 and TRBJ1-1; a possible D gene is TRBD1 (6 bases). The CDR3 length is 17 residues. Germline-derived CDR1 and CDR2 are LNHDA and SQIVND (reference sequence). Trimming removed 7 bases from V and 0 bases from J, with 21 bases in between. CDR3 coding DNA: TGTGCCAGTACCAGGCACATCGGGGGCAAGATGAACACTGAAGCTTTCTTT. It encodes CASTRHIGGKMNTEAFF.

This clone was found once. The CDR3 region is CASSPESGAQGYGYTF. The CDR3 nucleotides read TGTGCCAGCAGCCCAGAATCGGGGGCGCAGGGCTATGGCTACACCTTC. The chain joins TRBV9 to TRBJ1-2; D may be TRBD1 (6 bases). Trimming left V 4 bases short and J 4 bases short, with 20 bases between. Looked up from germline, CDR1 is SGDLS and CDR2 is YYNGEE. CDR3 size: 16 residues.

The CDR3 coding sequence is TGTGCCAGCAGCAGGACAGGGGGAGAGACCCAGTACTTC. Protein product: CASSRTGGETQYF. The V call is TRBV7-7, the J call TRBJ2-5; 10 nucleotides match TRBD1. CDR1 and CDR2 (germline): SSHAT, FNYEAQ (reference sequence). The ends lost 5 bases at V and 4 bases at J; junction bases unmatched: 1. CDR3 length: 13 amino acids.

The chain combines TRBV29-1 with TRBJ2-2; TRBD2 might be the D (5 bases). CDR3 length: 13 residues. Germline CDR1 SQVTM, CDR2 ANQGSEA. Trimming stripped 4 bases from V and 2 bases from J, with 8 bases between. The CDR3 protein is CSVGLYNTGELFF. CDR3 nucleotide sequence: TGCAGCGTTGGACTATATAACACCGGGGAGCTGTTTTTT.

V and J are TRBV7-9 and TRBJ2-2; no firm D call. The V and J ends lost 5 bases and 0 bases respectively, with 7 bases between them. The CDR3 spans 14 residues. In germline, CDR1 is SEHNR, CDR2 FQNEAQ (reference sequence). The CDR3 nucleotides are TGTGCCAGCAGCCGCGCCGCGAACACCGGGGAGCTGTTTTTT. Protein: CASSRAANTGELFF.

V and J are TRBV6-1 and TRBJ2-7, with TRBD1 identical over 9 bases. This CDR3 region has 15 residues. V lost 3 bases and J lost 1; bases outside the gene matches: 4. Germline V gene data show CDR1 as MNHNS and CDR2 as SASEGT. As DNA, the CDR3 is TGTGCCAGCAGTGAGGGACAGGGAATTTCCTACGAGCAGTACTTC. It specifies CASSEGQGISYEQYF.

CDR3 residues: CASSMGFRPGRHQSYGYTF. CDR3 bases: TGTGCCAGTAGTATGGGTTTTCGGCCAGGGAGGCATCAAAGCTATGGCTACACCTTC. The rearrangement uses TRBV19 and TRBJ1-2; tentatively, D is TRBD1 (5 bases). CDR1 is LNHDA and CDR2 is SQIVND in the germline V gene (reference sequence). Trimming cost V 3 bases and J 4 bases, with 27 bases left between them. This CDR3 has 19 amino acids.

V usage is TRBV6-5 and J usage is TRBJ2-1; no reliable D call. There are 14 residues in the CDR3. The germline gives CDR1 MNHEY, CDR2 SVGAGI. Trimming cost V 2 bases and J 9 bases, with 14 bases left between them. CDR3 region: CASSYVRTTREQFF. The CDR3 DNA reads as TGTGCCAGCAGTTACGTCCGTACTACTCGTGAGCAGTTCTTC.

In this sample, this clone turned up once. This sequence joins TRBV5-1 and TRBJ2-3; 7 nucleotides match TRBD1. Trimming cost V 4 bases and J 2 bases; bases outside gene matches: 10. CDR1 SGHRS and CDR2 YFSETQ come from the germline V gene. This CDR3 is 16 amino acids long. The CDR3 loop reads CASSQGTARYTDTQYF. Written as DNA, the CDR3 is TGCGCCAGCAGCCAAGGGACAGCGAGATACACAGATACGCAGTATTTT.